This T cell receptor beta chain was recovered during a study of blood T cell repertoires in COVID-19. Libraries were prepared by immunoSEQ multiplex PCR; TCRdb keeps only in-frame clonotypes and omits some of them. The data show about 260,000 clones, 85% to 90% seen once. The CDR3 has 13 residues. V gave up 4 bases and J gave up 3 bases, with 9 bases separating them. Looked up from germline, CDR1 is LNHNV and CDR2 is YYDKDF (reference sequence). J is TRBJ1-2 and V is TRBV15; D call uncertain. The TCR sequence derives from a woman aged 40 to 50 who had recovered from COVID-19. The sequenced material came from peripheral blood. For the CDR3, the DNA is TGTGCCACCAGCATGGCAGAGGACTATGGCTACACCTTC. Protein product: CATSMAEDYGYTF.